The rows below give T cell receptor beta chains drawn from one sample of a study of control samples from healthy donors and cancer patients. The table came from immunoSEQ multiplex PCR; TCRdb's copy has only in-frame clones and leaves some out. Found here are about 86,000 clones, around 94% of them singletons; the top ten hold approximately 4.8%. Sample: blood. These receptor sequences come from a woman aged 18 to 35 in good health. Each CDR3 is given with its conserved first and last residue. The D gene is left open where the match is weak. Clone size is given for some rows only: seen once, a few or many times, or a class if the clone is expanded.

CDR3nt: TGTGCCAGCTCACCCCTGGCTCTCCAAGGCGGCACTGAAGCTTTCTTT
CDR3aa: CASSPLALQGGTEAFF
d_gene: NA
len: 16
j_gene: TRBJ1-1
v_gene: TRBV18
abundance: once

CDR3nt: TGCGCCAGCAGCTTGGAGGCCGGGAGCTCCTACAATGAGCAGTTCTTC
CDR3aa: CASSLEAGSSYNEQFF
d_gene: NA
len: 16
j_gene: TRBJ2-1
v_gene: TRBV5-1
abundance: NA

CDR3nt: TGTGCCAGCAATGGGGAGAACCGCTCCTATAATTCACCCCTCCACTTT
CDR3aa: CASNGENRSYNSPLHF
d_gene: NA
len: 16
j_gene: TRBJ1-6
v_gene: TRBV2
abundance: NA

CDR3nt: TGTGCCAGCAGTTTAGCAAGAGGACAGGGAGAGGGGCCCCAGCATTTT
CDR3aa: CASSLARGQGEGPQHF
d_gene: TRBD1
len: 16
j_gene: TRBJ1-5
v_gene: TRBV28
abundance: NA

CDR3nt: TGTGCCAGCAGTCCCTCCCGGACAGGCTGGTACACTGAAGCTTTCTTT
CDR3aa: CASSPSRTGWYTEAFF
d_gene: TRBD1
len: 16
j_gene: TRBJ1-1
v_gene: TRBV27
abundance: once

CDR3nt: TGTGCCAGCAGCTTGGAGGCATTGGGCTCTGCAACTAATGAAAAACTGTTTTTT
CDR3aa: CASSLEALGSATNEKLFF
d_gene: NA
len: 18
j_gene: TRBJ1-4
v_gene: TRBV5-4
abundance: NA

CDR3nt: TGTGCCAGCAGCCCCTGGCTGGGTGAGGGGCGGATCGACACTGAAGCTTTCTTT
CDR3aa: CASSPWLGEGRIDTEAFF
d_gene: NA
len: 18
j_gene: TRBJ1-1
v_gene: TRBV11-2
abundance: NA

CDR3nt: TGTGCCAGTAGTGTGACCCAGGTAAACATTCAGTACTTC
CDR3aa: CASSVTQVNIQYF
d_gene: NA
len: 13
j_gene: TRBJ2-4
v_gene: TRBV19
abundance: NA

CDR3nt: TGTGCCACCAGTGATTTCCAGGGGGTCAGAGAGACCCAGTACTTC
CDR3aa: CATSDFQGVRETQYF
d_gene: TRBD1
len: 15
j_gene: TRBJ2-5
v_gene: TRBV24-1
abundance: NA

CDR3nt: TGCGCCAGCAGCTTGGGGGGGTCTACACACTACGAGCAGTACTTC
CDR3aa: CASSLGGSTHYEQYF
d_gene: NA
len: 15
j_gene: TRBJ2-7
v_gene: TRBV5-1
abundance: NA

CDR3nt: TGTGCCATCAGGAGTGACTCACTCTCCTACGAGCAGTACTTC
CDR3aa: CAIRSDSLSYEQYF
d_gene: NA
len: 14
j_gene: TRBJ2-7
v_gene: TRBV10-3
abundance: NA

CDR3nt: TGTGCCAGCATCCGGGGGGGGGCTAACTATGGCTACACCTTC
CDR3aa: CASIRGGANYGYTF
d_gene: NA
len: 14
j_gene: TRBJ1-2
v_gene: TRBV6-5
abundance: NA

CDR3nt: TGTGCCAGCTCCCCTGACGGGAGCACAGATACGCAGTATTTT
CDR3aa: CASSPDGSTDTQYF
d_gene: NA
len: 14
j_gene: TRBJ2-3
v_gene: TRBV18
abundance: NA

CDR3nt: TGTGCCAGCAGACGACAGGGCCGGGGCAATCAGCCCCAGCATTTT
CDR3aa: CASRRQGRGNQPQHF
d_gene: TRBD1
len: 15
j_gene: TRBJ1-5
v_gene: TRBV28
abundance: NA

CDR3nt: TGTGCCAGCAGGTTGACAGGGGCCTACGAGCAGTACTTC
CDR3aa: CASRLTGAYEQYF
d_gene: TRBD1
len: 13
j_gene: TRBJ2-7
v_gene: TRBV2
abundance: NA

CDR3nt: TGTGCCAGCAGTTTCCAGGTGCAGAACACTGAAGCTTTCTTT
CDR3aa: CASSFQVQNTEAFF
d_gene: NA
len: 14
j_gene: TRBJ1-1
v_gene: TRBV6-2/TRBV6-3
abundance: NA

CDR3nt: TGTGCCAGCACCGACGGAGGGGGCACCGGGGAGCTGTTTTTT
CDR3aa: CASTDGGGTGELFF
d_gene: NA
len: 14
j_gene: TRBJ2-2
v_gene: TRBV3-1/TRBV3-2
abundance: NA

CDR3nt: TGTGCCAGCAGCCCCCAGGGGGCCCTAGCGTACGAGCAGTACTTC
CDR3aa: CASSPQGALAYEQYF
d_gene: TRBD1
len: 15
j_gene: TRBJ2-7
v_gene: TRBV7-2
abundance: NA

CDR3nt: TGCTCCGGGAGTGTCGGGGGGGCAATTAACAATGAGCAGTTCTTC
CDR3aa: CSGSVGGAINNEQFF
d_gene: TRBD2
len: 15
j_gene: TRBJ2-1
v_gene: TRBV10-2
abundance: NA

CDR3nt: TGCAGTGCTAGTGGAGTCCGGGAGGGGGGGATTAGCTATGGCTACACCTTC
CDR3aa: CSASGVREGGISYGYTF
d_gene: NA
len: 17
j_gene: TRBJ1-2
v_gene: TRBV20-1
abundance: NA

CDR3nt: TGTGCCAGCAGCTTACACCTAACAGGGGGCGCCGGAAACACCATATATTTT
CDR3aa: CASSLHLTGGAGNTIYF
d_gene: TRBD1
len: 17
j_gene: TRBJ1-3
v_gene: TRBV7-9
abundance: NA

CDR3nt: TGTGCCAGCAGCACGGGACTAGCGGGCCACAATGAGCAGTTCTTC
CDR3aa: CASSTGLAGHNEQFF
d_gene: TRBD2
len: 15
j_gene: TRBJ2-1
v_gene: TRBV5-4
abundance: NA

CDR3nt: TGTGCCTCAACCGGACAGGTGAACACTGAAGCTTTCTTT
CDR3aa: CASTGQVNTEAFF
d_gene: TRBD1
len: 13
j_gene: TRBJ1-1
v_gene: TRBV11-1
abundance: NA

CDR3nt: TGTGCCAGTAGTATAGGAGGCCGGGGTTCCGGGGAGCTGTTTTTT
CDR3aa: CASSIGGRGSGELFF
d_gene: NA
len: 15
j_gene: TRBJ2-2
v_gene: TRBV19
abundance: NA

CDR3nt: TGTGCCAGCAGCCTAGACCAGGGGGTGAGATCACCCCTCCACTTT
CDR3aa: CASSLDQGVRSPLHF
d_gene: TRBD1
len: 15
j_gene: TRBJ1-6
v_gene: TRBV11-2
abundance: NA

CDR3nt: TGTGCCAGCAACAAACTAGCGGGGAGTCCGGATACGCAGTATTTT
CDR3aa: CASNKLAGSPDTQYF
d_gene: TRBD2
len: 15
j_gene: TRBJ2-3
v_gene: TRBV3-1/TRBV3-2
abundance: NA

CDR3nt: TGTGCCAGCAGCAGACAGGGGGGATTCAATCAGCCCCAGCATTTT
CDR3aa: CASSRQGGFNQPQHF
d_gene: TRBD1
len: 15
j_gene: TRBJ1-5
v_gene: TRBV27
abundance: NA

CDR3nt: TGTGCCAGCTCACCAACCGGCGGGAGGAATGAGCAGTTCTTC
CDR3aa: CASSPTGGRNEQFF
d_gene: TRBD2
len: 14
j_gene: TRBJ2-1
v_gene: TRBV18
abundance: NA

CDR3nt: TGTGCCAGCAGCTTGGAAGTAGCTAACAATGAGCAGTTCTTC
CDR3aa: CASSLEVANNEQFF
d_gene: NA
len: 14
j_gene: TRBJ2-1
v_gene: TRBV5-4
abundance: NA

CDR3nt: TGTGCCAGCAGTCAGCATAGCGGGAGATTTGTTTACGAGCAGTACTTC
CDR3aa: CASSQHSGRFVYEQYF
d_gene: TRBD2
len: 16
j_gene: TRBJ2-7
v_gene: TRBV6-6
abundance: NA

CDR3nt: TGTGCCACCAGCAGAGACCGCAATGGGGGCTACACCTTC
CDR3aa: CATSRDRNGGYTF
d_gene: NA
len: 13
j_gene: TRBJ1-2
v_gene: TRBV15
abundance: NA

CDR3nt: TGTGCCAGCAGCGCGGGACAGGGGAACGGTCAGCCCCAGCATTTT
CDR3aa: CASSAGQGNGQPQHF
d_gene: TRBD1
len: 15
j_gene: TRBJ1-5
v_gene: TRBV28
abundance: NA

CDR3nt: TGTGCCAGTAGACTCCTATCCCCCGGGACAGGCGTAGAGGGCTCTGGGGCCAACGTCCTGACTTTC
CDR3aa: CASRLLSPGTGVEGSGANVLTF
d_gene: TRBD1
len: 22
j_gene: TRBJ2-6
v_gene: TRBV19
abundance: NA

CDR3nt: TGTGCCAGTATCTATGGGAGGGGAGACTATGGCTACACCTTC
CDR3aa: CASIYGRGDYGYTF
d_gene: NA
len: 14
j_gene: TRBJ1-2
v_gene: TRBV19
abundance: NA

CDR3nt: TGTGCCATCACAGGGAACACCGGGGAGCTGTTTTTT
CDR3aa: CAITGNTGELFF
d_gene: NA
len: 12
j_gene: TRBJ2-2
v_gene: TRBV10-3
abundance: NA

CDR3nt: TGTGCCAGCAGCTTATCGCGCAATGGTGAAAAACTGTTTTTT
CDR3aa: CASSLSRNGEKLFF
d_gene: NA
len: 14
j_gene: TRBJ1-4
v_gene: TRBV7-2
abundance: few

CDR3nt: TGTGCCAGCAGTGACTCCTACGAGCAGTACTTC
CDR3aa: CASSDSYEQYF
d_gene: NA
len: 11
j_gene: TRBJ2-7
v_gene: TRBV25-1
abundance: NA

CDR3nt: TGTGCCATCAGCCTAGGAGGGACAGGGGTCGATGAGCAGTTCTTC
CDR3aa: CAISLGGTGVDEQFF
d_gene: TRBD1
len: 15
j_gene: TRBJ2-1
v_gene: TRBV10-3
abundance: NA

CDR3nt: TGTGCCAGCAGCGGGCAGGGGGCTCTGGTGAACACTGAAGCTTTCTTT
CDR3aa: CASSGQGALVNTEAFF
d_gene: TRBD1
len: 16
j_gene: TRBJ1-1
v_gene: TRBV11-2
abundance: NA

CDR3nt: TGCGCCAGCAGGGACAGCAACCCAGCAGATACGCAGTATTTT
CDR3aa: CASRDSNPADTQYF
d_gene: NA
len: 14
j_gene: TRBJ2-3
v_gene: TRBV5-1
abundance: NA